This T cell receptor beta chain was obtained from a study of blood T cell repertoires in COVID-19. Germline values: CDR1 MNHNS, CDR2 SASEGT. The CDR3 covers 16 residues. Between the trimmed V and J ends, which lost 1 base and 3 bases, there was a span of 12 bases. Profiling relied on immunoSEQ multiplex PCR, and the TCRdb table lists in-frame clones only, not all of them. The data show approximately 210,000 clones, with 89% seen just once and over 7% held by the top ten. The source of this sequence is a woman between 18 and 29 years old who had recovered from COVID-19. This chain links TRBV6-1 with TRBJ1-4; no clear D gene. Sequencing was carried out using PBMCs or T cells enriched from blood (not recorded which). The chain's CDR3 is CASSEGGGWANEKLFF. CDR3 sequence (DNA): TGTGCCAGCAGTGAAGGAGGAGGGTGGGCTAATGAAAAACTGTTTTTT.